Included here is one T cell receptor beta chain sequence, with context. The data were taken from a study of shared clonotypes between healthy human individuals. Produced via immunoSEQ multiplex PCR; TCRdb's table is partial and in-frame only. This sample has about 1 million clones, with about 80% found just once. The CDR3 spans 17 residues. V lost 1 base and J 1 base, leaving 11 bases between the germline ends. The germline V gene encodes CDR1 MGHDK and CDR2 SYGVNS. The sample comprised memory CD4+ T cells sorted from blood. Subset in this sample: CD45RA-negative fraction. V gene TRBV25-1 combines with J gene TRBJ1-6; D ambiguous. This TCR was recovered from a man between 18 and 35 years old in good health. The CDR3 nucleotides are TGTGCCAGCAGTGAATGTCGGGGTAGGTCCTATAATTCACCCCTCCACTTT. This gives the protein CASSECRGRSYNSPLHF.